This T cell receptor (beta chain) was recovered during a study of blood T cell repertoires in COVID-19. Overall study: Samples taken during acute and convalescent COVID-19 were collected in the United States, Italy and Spain. PBMCs, B-cell-depleted T cells, or T cells provided the cDNA or gDNA that made up the material.

Authors' data handling: The authors estimated nucleated cell counts from reference gene primer amplification. Assay: immunoSEQ multiplex PCR; the TCRdb copy retains only in-frame clones and omits some. V and J calls and clone size are those listed in that table; D and trimming were worked out from the DNA. The top ten hold over 35% of the sample, which has roughly 100,000 clones, around 81% seen once. The receptor was derived from an elderly man with acute or convalescent COVID-19. The sequenced sample consisted of peripheral blood.

In nucleotides, the CDR3 is TGTGCCAGCTCACCGGACAGGGACAACTATGGCTACACCTTC. Protein product: CASSPDRDNYGYTF. V gene TRBV18 combines with J gene TRBJ1-2; TRBD1 aligns across 8 bases. Germline CDR1 KGHSH, CDR2 LQKENI. Trimming cost V 3 bases and J 2 bases; bases outside gene matches: 2. The CDR3 runs to 14 residues.